One and the same sample provided the 19 T cell receptor beta chains below, sequenced in a study of T cell repertoires in cytomegalovirus infection (dated by TCRdb to 2018 to 2020). Sequencing used an Illumina HiSeq 1500. The public reads were reanalyzed by TCRdb: fastp trimming at Q25, MiXCR alignment, in-frame beta chains only. Merged by CDR3 protein, the rows form single entries marked with the most common genes and DNA. The table for this sample lists hundreds of thousands of distinct CDR3 sequences; less than 40% of them were counted only once. The top ten clones comprise 2.8% of the sample. Sequencing used PBMCs. Every receptor here comes from a human donor in good health (CMV status not recorded). Some clones in this sample may be carry-over from other donors' samples.

The chain joins TRBV29-1 to TRBJ2-5; TRBD1 or TRBD2 may be the D gene (5 bases each). Germline CDR1 reads SQVTM; CDR2 reads ANQGSEA. CDR3 length: 12 residues. Trimming removed 4 bases from V and 3 bases from J, with 9 bases in between. The DNA of the CDR3 is TGCAGCGTTGGTGGGACCGAAGAGACCCAGTACTTC. It translates to CSVGGTEETQYF.

In this sample, this clonotype turned up a few times. The chain has TRBV6-1 and TRBJ2-7; D might be TRBD1 (5 bases). Germline CDR1 MNHNS, CDR2 SASEGT. The V end was cut by 2 bases, the J end by 0 bases, with 14 bases between. The CDR3 has 16 amino acids. CDR3 sequence reads: CASSEFFAGISYEQYF. CDR3 coding DNA: TGTGCCAGCAGTGAATTTTTCGCAGGGATCTCCTACGAGCAGTACTTC.

V usage is TRBV4-2 and J usage is TRBJ2-3, with D perhaps matching TRBD2 (5 bases). The CDR3 is 16 amino acids. Germline V lookup: CDR1 LGHNA, CDR2 YNFKEQ. The V end lost 0 bases, the J end lost 6 bases, and 16 bases lay between the germline ends. CDR3 sequence reads: CASSQDVPPPSDTQYF. The CDR3 nucleotides are TGTGCCAGCAGCCAAGATGTACCCCCCCCTAGCGATACGCAGTATTTT.

About this clonotype: The CDR3 carries no conserved terminal phenylalanine or tryptophan, so it likely arises from a read error. This chain joins TRBV7-2 and TRBJ2-7, with D tentatively TRBD1 (5 bases). This CDR3 has 14 amino acids. Germline values: CDR1 SGHTA, CDR2 FQGNSA. Trimming cost V 1 base and J 1 base, with 8 bases left between them. CDR3 in DNA: TGTGCCAGCAGCTTAGGGGCAGGGTCCTACGAGCAGTACCTC. Its translation: CASSLGAGSYEQYL.

Here the CDR3 DNA reads TGTGCCAGCGTTAAAGGGATAGACCACAACACTGAAGCTTTCTTT. Translation gives CASVKGIDHNTEAFF. The rearrangement links TRBV2 to TRBJ1-1, with D uncertain. Trimming cost V 8 bases and J 2 bases, with 18 bases left between them. This CDR3 is 15 amino acids long. From germline, CDR1 is SNHLY and CDR2 FYNNEI.

The rearrangement links TRBV20-1 to TRBJ2-1; 7 nucleotides line up with TRBD1. The CDR3 length is 15 residues. The germline V gene has CDR1 DFQATT and CDR2 SNEGSKA (reference sequence). After removal of 2 bases from V and 4 bases from J, the junction contained 8 bases not matched to a gene. The CDR3 DNA reads TGCAGTGCTAGACCAGCCGGGACAGCATACAATGAGCAGTTCTTC. Protein sequence: CSARPAGTAYNEQFF.

This clonotype was recorded a few times. This rearrangement joins TRBV4-2 to TRBJ2-7, with D tentatively TRBD1 (6 bases). Trimming removed 1 base at V and 4 bases at J, with 20 bases between. There are 17 residues in the CDR3. The germline V gene encodes CDR1 LGHNA and CDR2 YNFKEQ. The CDR3 is CASSQVASNRARYEQYF. The CDR3 DNA follows: TGTGCCAGCAGCCAAGTTGCGTCTAACAGGGCCCGATACGAGCAGTACTTC.

The gene calls are TRBV28 and TRBJ2-3; 8 bases map to TRBD1. This CDR3 region has 16 residues. V dropped 11 bases and J dropped 0; count of bases not matched to a gene: 13. CDR1 is MDHEN, CDR2 SYDVKM, per germline. The chain's CDR3 is CASRAPDRESTDTQYF. The CDR3 DNA reads TGTGCCTCACGGGCCCCGGACAGGGAAAGCACAGATACGCAGTATTTT.

This clonotype was seen only a few times. J is TRBJ1-1 and V is TRBV5-5; unclear D gene. The CDR3 extends over 13 amino acids. The germline gives CDR1 SGHKS, CDR2 YYEKEE (reference sequence). Trimming removed 2 bases from V and 6 bases from J, with 11 bases in between. The CDR3 here is CASSFRGLPEAFF. DNA for the CDR3: TGTGCCAGCAGCTTTCGCGGGCTTCCTGAAGCTTTCTTT.

This clonotype occurred a few times. V and J are TRBV5-1 and TRBJ2-1; D uncertain. The CDR3 is made up of 16 amino acids. The V end was cut by 4 bases, the J end by 0 bases, with 14 bases between. Germline CDR1 and CDR2: SGHRS and YFSETQ. The CDR3 DNA reads as TGCGCCAGCAGCCGAGGAGACACGTCCTCCTACAATGAGCAGTTCTTC. This codes for CASSRGDTSSYNEQFF.

This rearrangement joins TRBV7-6 to TRBJ1-2; TRBD1 matches at 8 bases. The CDR3 is 15 residues long. Trimming took 4 bases from V and 4 from J; bases not matched to a gene: 8. Per germline, CDR1 SGHVS and CDR2 FNYEAQ. In nucleotides, the CDR3 is TGTGCCAGCAGCTCAGGACAGGGTTTACTCTATGGCTACACCTTC. Translating it yields CASSSGQGLLYGYTF.

The chain combines TRBV18 with TRBJ2-4; 7 nucleotides align to TRBD1. Unmatched junction bases numbered 4, after V lost 5 bases and J lost 0 bases. This CDR3 is built from 15 residues. CDR1 KGHSH and CDR2 LQKENI come from the germline V gene. Written as DNA, the CDR3 is TGTGCCAGCTCAGAGGGGGCGCCAGCCAAAAACATTCAGTACTTC. Translated: CASSEGAPAKNIQYF.

There are a few counts of this clonotype. Here the CDR3 DNA reads TGTGCCAGCAGCCTGACAGCTGGGGTTGGAAACACCATATATTTT. Its protein is CASSLTAGVGNTIYF. The V and J genes are TRBV6-5 and TRBJ1-3; TRBD1 might be the D (5 bases). Trimming stripped 6 bases from V and 3 bases from J, with 15 bases between. Germline loops: CDR1 MNHEY, CDR2 SVGAGI. This CDR3 has 15 residues.

This clonotype turned up a few times. The DNA for the CDR3 is TGTGCCAGCAGTGAACCGACAGGGGGCTACAATGAGCAGTTCTTC. This sequence encodes CASSEPTGGYNEQFF. The V call is TRBV2, the J call TRBJ2-1; 9 bases line up with TRBD1. There are 15 residues in the CDR3. The ends lost 2 bases at V and 3 bases at J; junction bases unmatched: 2. Germline lookup yields CDR1 SNHLY and CDR2 FYNNEI.

This clonotype was seen many times. The chain links TRBV7-2 to TRBJ2-5; 9 nucleotides line up with TRBD2. J was trimmed by 6 bases and V by 1 base; bases with no gene match: 15. Germline V gene lookup returns CDR1 SGHTA and CDR2 FQGNSA. The CDR3 is 18 amino acids. The CDR3 here is CASSLVIGGGADTKTQYF. The DNA for the CDR3 is TGTGCCAGCAGCTTAGTCATCGGCGGGGGGGCCGATACTAAGACCCAGTACTTC.

The V and J genes are TRBV11-3 and TRBJ1-3; D possibly corresponds to TRBD1 (6 bases). Germline V gene sequence: CDR1 SGHNT, CDR2 YENEEA. CDR3 length equals 15 residues. V lost 5 bases and J 3 bases, leaving 14 bases between the germline ends. The DNA of the CDR3 is TGTGCCAGCAGCCCCGGGACACCAAATGGAAACACCATATATTTT. Amino acids: CASSPGTPNGNTIYF.

This clonotype was seen a few times. The V gene is TRBV29-1, the J gene TRBJ1-1, with D tentatively TRBD1 (5 bases). With 6 bases removed from V and 0 bases from J, the gap between germline ends came to 14 bases. Germline V CDR1 and CDR2: SQVTM, ANQGSEA. This CDR3 is built from 14 residues. The CDR3 DNA is TGCAGCGTGGGTTGGGACGGAATGAACACTGAAGCTTTCTTT. Translated: CSVGWDGMNTEAFF.

In this sample, this clonotype turned up a few times. The V call is TRBV7-6, the J call TRBJ2-1, with 7 bases matching TRBD2. This CDR3 is built from 13 residues. The germline V gene has CDR1 SGHVS and CDR2 FNYEAQ. The V and J ends lost 3 bases and 9 bases, in that order; junction bases with no gene match: 5. The chain's CDR3 is CASSFATSTEQFF. CDR3 in DNA: TGTGCCAGCAGCTTCGCGACTAGCACTGAGCAGTTCTTC.

This clonotype was counted only a few times. The gene calls are TRBV28 and TRBJ1-4; TRBD1 might be the D (5 bases). The length of the CDR3 is 14 residues. CDR1 MDHEN and CDR2 SYDVKM come from the germline V gene. V was trimmed by 4 bases and J by 7 bases, leaving 13 bases between them. The CDR3 bases are TGTGCCAGCAGTTCAGGGTCCCTGGGTGAAAAACTGTTTTTT. It specifies CASSSGSLGEKLFF.